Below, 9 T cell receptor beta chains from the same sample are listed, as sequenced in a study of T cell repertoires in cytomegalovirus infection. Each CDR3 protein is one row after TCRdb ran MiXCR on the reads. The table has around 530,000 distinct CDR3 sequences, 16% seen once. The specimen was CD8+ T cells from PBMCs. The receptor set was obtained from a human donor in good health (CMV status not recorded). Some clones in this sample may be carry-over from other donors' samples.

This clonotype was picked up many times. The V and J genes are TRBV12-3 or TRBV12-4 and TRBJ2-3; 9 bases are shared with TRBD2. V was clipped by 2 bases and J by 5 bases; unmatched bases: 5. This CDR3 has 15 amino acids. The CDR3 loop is CASSLFGLAIDTQYF. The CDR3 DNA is TGTGCCAGCAGTTTATTTGGACTAGCGATAGATACGCAGTATTTT.

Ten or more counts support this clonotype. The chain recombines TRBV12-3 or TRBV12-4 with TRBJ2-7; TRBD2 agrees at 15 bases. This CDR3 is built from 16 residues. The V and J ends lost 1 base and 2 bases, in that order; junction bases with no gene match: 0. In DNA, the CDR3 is TGTGCCAGCAGTTTAGGGACTAGCGGGAGGGCCTACGAGCAGTACTTC. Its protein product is CASSLGTSGRAYEQYF.

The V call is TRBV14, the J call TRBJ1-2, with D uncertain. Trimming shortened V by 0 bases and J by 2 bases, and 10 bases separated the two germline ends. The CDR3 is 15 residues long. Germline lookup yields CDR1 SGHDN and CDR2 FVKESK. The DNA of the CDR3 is TGTGCCAGCAGCCAAGAAGGCGGTTTCAACTATGGCTACACCTTC. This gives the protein CASSQEGGFNYGYTF. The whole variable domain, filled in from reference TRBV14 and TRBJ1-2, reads EAGVTQFPSHSVIEKGQTVTLRCDPISGHDNLYWYRRVMGKEIKFLLHFVKESKQDESGMPNNRFLAERTGGTYSTLKVQPAELEDSGVYFCASSQEGGFNYGYTFGSGTRLTVV.

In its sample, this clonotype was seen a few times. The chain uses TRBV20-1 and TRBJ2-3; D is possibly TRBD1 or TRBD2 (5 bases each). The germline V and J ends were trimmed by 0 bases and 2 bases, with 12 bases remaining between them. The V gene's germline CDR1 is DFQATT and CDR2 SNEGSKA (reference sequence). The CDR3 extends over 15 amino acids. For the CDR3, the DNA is TGCAGTGCTAGAGATCAAGGGACCACCACAGATACGCAGTATTTT. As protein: CSARDQGTTTDTQYF.

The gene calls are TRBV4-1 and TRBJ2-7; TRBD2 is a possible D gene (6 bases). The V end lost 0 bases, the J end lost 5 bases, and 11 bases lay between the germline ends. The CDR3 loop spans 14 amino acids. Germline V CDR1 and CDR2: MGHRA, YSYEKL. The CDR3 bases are TGCGCCAGCAGCCAAGACGGGAGTCCCGACGAGCAGTACTTC. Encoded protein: CASSQDGSPDEQYF.

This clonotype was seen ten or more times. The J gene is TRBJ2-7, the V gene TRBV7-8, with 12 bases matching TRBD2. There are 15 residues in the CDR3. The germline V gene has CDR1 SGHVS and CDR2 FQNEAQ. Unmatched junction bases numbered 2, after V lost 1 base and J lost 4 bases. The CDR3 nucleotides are TGTGCCAGCAGCTTAGTACTAGCGGGAGGTTACGAGCAGTACTTC. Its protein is CASSLVLAGGYEQYF.

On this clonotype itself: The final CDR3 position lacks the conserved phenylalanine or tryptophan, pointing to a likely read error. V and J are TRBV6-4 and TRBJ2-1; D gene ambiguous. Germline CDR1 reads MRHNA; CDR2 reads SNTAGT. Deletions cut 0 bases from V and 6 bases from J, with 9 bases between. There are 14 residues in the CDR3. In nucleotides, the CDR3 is TGTGCCAGCAGTGACTCGACATGGGGCAATGAGCAGTTCTTA. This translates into CASSDSTWGNEQFL.

CDR3 nucleotides: TGTGCCAGCAGCTTAGTATCGGGGCGGGGGGGGGGAGCAGATACGCAGTATTTT. Protein product: CASSLVSGRGGGADTQYF. The chain employs TRBV11-2 and TRBJ2-3, with 9 bases aligning to TRBD2. J was trimmed by 4 bases and V by 1 base; bases with no gene match: 12. Germline V gene data show CDR1 as SGHAT and CDR2 as FQNNGV. The CDR3 sequence is 18 residues long.

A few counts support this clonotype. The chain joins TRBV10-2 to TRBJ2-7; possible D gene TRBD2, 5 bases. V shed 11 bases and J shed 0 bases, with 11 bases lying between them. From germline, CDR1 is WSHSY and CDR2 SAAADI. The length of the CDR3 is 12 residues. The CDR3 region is CAAGVSSYEQYF. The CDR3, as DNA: TGCGCCGCCGGGGTAAGCTCCTACGAGCAGTACTTC.